Listed below are T cell receptor beta chains from one sample, sequenced in a study of shared clonotypes between healthy human individuals. Sequencing was performed with immunoSEQ multiplex PCR; in TCRdb, only in-frame clones are kept and a portion is missing. The table includes some 2 million clones, 85% to 95% detected once. The sample taken for sequencing was naive CD4+ T cells sorted from blood. These receptors originate from a young man in good health. Both conserved end residues are part of each CDR3. Fields, in order: clone size, J gene, V gene, CDR3 length, D gene, CDR3 DNA, CDR3 protein. A D gene is named only where the DNA matches it firmly. Only part of the rows carry a size: once, few, many, or a class if the clone is expanded.

size: .
J: TRBJ2-7
V: TRBV2
length: 11
D: TRBD2
DNA: TGTGCCAGCGGGACTACCTACGAGCAGTACTTC
CDR3: CASGTTYEQYF

size: .
J: TRBJ2-7
V: TRBV5-1
length: 13
D: .
DNA: TGCGCCAGCGGCTTAGGAAGAACCTACGAGCAGTACTTC
CDR3: CASGLGRTYEQYF

size: .
J: TRBJ1-4
V: TRBV9
length: 13
D: TRBD1
DNA: TGTGCCAGCAGCCCCAAGGACAGGGAAAAACTGTTTTTT
CDR3: CASSPKDREKLFF

size: once
J: TRBJ1-1
V: TRBV6-6
length: 13
D: .
DNA: TGTGCCAGCAGTCTAGTCCAGAACACTGAAGCTTTCTTT
CDR3: CASSLVQNTEAFF

size: .
J: TRBJ1-6
V: TRBV5-1
length: 14
D: .
DNA: TGCGCCAGCAGCCCCACAGGGACTGGTTCACCCCTCCACTTT
CDR3: CASSPTGTGSPLHF

size: .
J: TRBJ2-5
V: TRBV29-1
length: 12
D: .
DNA: TGCAGCGTTGCTCGACTCGGAGAGACCCAGTACTTC
CDR3: CSVARLGETQYF

size: .
J: TRBJ2-7
V: TRBV29-1
length: 12
D: TRBD1
DNA: TGCAGCGTACAGGGGGTCTCCTACGAGCAGTACTTC
CDR3: CSVQGVSYEQYF

size: .
J: TRBJ2-1
V: TRBV7-2
length: 10
D: .
DNA: TGTGCCAGCAGCAACAATGAGCAGTTCTTC
CDR3: CASSNNEQFF

size: .
J: TRBJ2-1
V: TRBV5-5
length: 14
D: .
DNA: TGTGCCAGCAGCTTAGTCCTAGACTCAAATGAGCAGTTCTTC
CDR3: CASSLVLDSNEQFF

size: .
J: TRBJ1-6
V: TRBV4-1
length: 16
D: .
DNA: TGCGCCAGCAGCCAAGGACGGGGGGTTGGTGTATCACCCCTCCACTTT
CDR3: CASSQGRGVGVSPLHF

size: .
J: TRBJ1-6
V: TRBV6-1
length: 17
D: .
DNA: TGTGCCAGCAGTGAAGCGGTTTGGGAGAGTTCTAATTCACCCCTCCACTTT
CDR3: CASSEAVWESSNSPLHF

size: .
J: TRBJ2-7
V: TRBV27
length: 16
D: .
DNA: TGTGCCAGCAGTTTATCCCTCGGGGAATCCGAGTACGAGCAGTACTTC
CDR3: CASSLSLGESEYEQYF

size: .
J: TRBJ2-2
V: TRBV5-1
length: 17
D: TRBD2
DNA: TGCGCCAGCAGCTCGGGCGGACTAGCGGGAGCCGCCGGGGAGCTGTTTTTT
CDR3: CASSSGGLAGAAGELFF

size: .
J: TRBJ1-3
V: TRBV11-2
length: 17
D: .
DNA: TGTGCCAGCAGCTTAGATCGCAGCCTGGGCGTTGGAAACACCATATATTTT
CDR3: CASSLDRSLGVGNTIYF

size: .
J: TRBJ2-7
V: TRBV27
length: 13
D: .
DNA: TGTGCCAGCAGTTTAGCTGGCAGCTACGAGCAGTACTTC
CDR3: CASSLAGSYEQYF